The 9 T cell receptor beta chains reported below all come from one sample, sequenced in a study of blood T cell repertoires in COVID-19. Repertoires were generated with immunoSEQ multiplex PCR, while TCRdb's copy carries only in-frame clones and drops some. The sample has around 380,000 clones, more than 75% seen once. The sample was PBMCs or T cells enriched from blood (not recorded which). These receptors were taken from a man aged 25 to 45 who had recovered from COVID-19.

Of note for this clone: This sample includes further DNA sequences coding for the same CDR3. The chain has TRBV7-8 and TRBJ1-1; 7 nucleotides agree with TRBD1. Germline CDR1 SGHVS, CDR2 FQNEAQ. The CDR3 consists of 14 residues. With 5 bases clipped from V and 2 bases from J, the junction kept 5 bases outside the gene matches. The CDR3 is CASSPGTANTEAFF. The CDR3 region has the DNA TGTGCCAGCAGCCCCGGGACAGCAAACACTGAAGCTTTCTTT.

The genes are TRBV7-2 and TRBJ1-1, with 7 bases aligning to TRBD1. Germline CDR1 SGHTA, CDR2 FQGNSA. Trimming cost V 4 bases and J 1 base; bases outside gene matches: 9. The length of the CDR3 is 16 residues. CDR3 protein: CASSSTGFLGNTEAFF. The CDR3, as DNA: TGTGCCAGCAGCTCGACAGGGTTTTTGGGGAACACTGAAGCTTTCTTT.

This chain joins TRBV6-4 and TRBJ2-3; 9 positions match TRBD2. In germline, CDR1 is MRHNA, CDR2 SNTAGT. The trim removed 3 bases at V and 2 bases at J, leaving 6 bases unmatched. The CDR3 totals 16 residues. CDR3 region: CASSEVAGVITDTQYF. The CDR3 nucleotides are TGTGCCAGCAGTGAGGTAGCGGGGGTTATCACAGATACGCAGTATTTT.

The chain carries TRBV29-1 and TRBJ2-1, with 8 bases that match TRBD2. Trimming cost V 7 bases and J 13 bases; bases outside gene matches: 9. The CDR3 totals 11 residues. Germline values: CDR1 SQVTM, CDR2 ANQGSEA. CDR3 nucleotide sequence: TGCAGCGCCCTAGACGGGAGGGGACAGTTCTTC. Encoded protein: CSALDGRGQFF.

V usage is TRBV29-1 and J usage is TRBJ1-1, with 11 bases fitting TRBD1. The germline CDR1 and CDR2 sequences are SQVTM and ANQGSEA. With V trimmed by 3 bases and J by 5 bases, 2 bases remained unmatched. There are 13 residues in the CDR3. CDR3 sequence: CSVERDRGTEAFF. As DNA, the CDR3 is TGCAGCGTTGAGCGGGACAGGGGGACTGAAGCTTTCTTT.

The gene calls are TRBV7-3 and TRBJ1-1; D not resolved. The ends were cut back, 5 bases at V and 4 bases at J, with 14 bases in the middle. In germline, CDR1 is SGHTA, CDR2 FQGTGA. The CDR3 is made up of 14 amino acids. CDR3 in DNA: TGTGCCAGCAGCCCGGGAGTCTCCAGCACTGAAGCTTTCTTT. Protein: CASSPGVSSTEAFF.

The chain is built from TRBV5-6 and TRBJ1-5, with unresolved D. The CDR3 consists of 14 residues. Trimming took off 1 base at V and 4 bases at J, with 9 bases between the two ends. Germline V gives CDR1 SGHDT, CDR2 YYEEEE. CDR3 DNA: TGTGCCAGCAGCTTGCCCGGTTTGAATCAGCCCCAGCATTTT. As protein: CASSLPGLNQPQHF. The entire variable domain, with the rest obtained from reference TRBV5-6 and TRBJ1-5, is as follows: DAGVTQSPTHLIKTRGQQVTLRCSPKSGHDTVSWYQQALGQGPQFIFQYYEEEERQRGNFPDRFSGHQFPNYSSELNVNALLLGDSALYLCASSLPGLNQPQHFGDGTRLSIL.

The genes are TRBV27 and TRBJ1-1, with unresolved D. Deletions cut 6 bases from V and 5 bases from J, with 13 bases between. Germline V lookup: CDR1 MNHEY, CDR2 SMNVEV (reference sequence). The CDR3 is 13 residues long. CDR3 region: CASRISGETEAFF. In nucleotides, the CDR3 is TGTGCCAGCAGAATTTCCGGGGAAACTGAAGCTTTCTTT.

The chain couples TRBV3-1 (or the pseudogene TRBV3-2) to TRBJ1-1; no firm D call. Per germline, CDR1 LGHDT and CDR2 YNNKEL (reference sequence). V lost 1 base to trimming and J lost 6 bases, with 15 bases between them. This CDR3 spans 15 amino acids. CDR3 residues: CASSQVPSRWPEAFF. In DNA form, the CDR3 reads TGTGCCAGCAGCCAAGTCCCGAGCAGGTGGCCTGAAGCTTTCTTT.